This T cell receptor (beta chain) was profiled in a study of blood T cell repertoires in COVID-19. Across the whole study: From the United States, Italy and Spain came samples of acute and convalescent COVID-19.

Study processing details: Nucleated cell counts were estimated from reference gene primer amplification. The data were produced by immunoSEQ multiplex PCR, yet TCRdb's version contains in-frame clones alone and is incomplete. V, J and clone size were drawn from that table, and D and trimming were deduced from the DNA. This repertoire shows 70,000 to 85,000 clones, about 86% found once; its top ten account for over 35%. The CDR3 extends over 15 amino acids. In germline, CDR1 is SNHLY, CDR2 FYNNEI. Germline trimming cut 6 bases from V and 4 bases from J; bases unmatched to any gene: 5. The chain has TRBV2 and TRBJ2-5; 13 bases are a match to TRBD2. This TCR was sampled from a man older than 75 with active or convalescent COVID-19. What was sequenced was peripheral blood. CDR3 region: CASRRTSGSSETQYF. CDR3 coding DNA: TGTGCCAGCAGGAGGACTAGCGGGAGTTCAGAGACCCAGTACTTC.